Listed here are 20 T cell receptor beta chains from one sample, sequenced in a study of shared clonotypes between healthy human individuals. The protocol was immunoSEQ multiplex PCR, while the TCRdb copy is restricted to in-frame clones and leaves out a portion. The sample carries a few hundred thousand clones, 50% to 80% recorded once. The material sequenced was memory CD4+ T cells sorted from blood. Stated subset: CD45RA-negative fraction. The receptors originated from a man younger than 40 in good health.

The V and J genes are TRBV5-4 and TRBJ1-2; 9 positions match TRBD1. The CDR3 loop spans 15 amino acids. CDR1 and CDR2 (germline): SGHNT, YYREEE (reference sequence). The V gene end was trimmed by 4 bases and the J gene end by 4 bases; junction bases not matched to a gene: 8. Here the CDR3 DNA reads TGTGCCAGCAGCCCGGACAGGGGAATATCCTATGGCTACACCTTC. Residues: CASSPDRGISYGYTF.

The rearrangement links TRBV6-7 to TRBJ1-3, with 9 nucleotides matching TRBD1. TRBV6-7 is placed among ORFs of uncertain function. Trimming at V came to 2 bases and at J to 7 bases, leaving 6 bases not matched to a gene. The CDR3 has 15 amino acids. CDR3 protein: CASSYEGTGINTIYF. DNA of the CDR3: TGTGCCAGCAGTTACGAAGGGACAGGGATTAACACCATATATTTT.

DNA of the CDR3: TGTGCCAGCTCTGCTAGCGGGAGATCCCAAGAGACCCAGTACTTC. The encoded protein is CASSASGRSQETQYF. The chain couples TRBV6-6 to TRBJ2-5; TRBD2 agrees at 10 bases. This CDR3 comprises 15 residues. J was trimmed by 1 base and V by 8 bases; bases with no gene match: 7. Germline CDR1 MNHNY, CDR2 SVGAGI (reference sequence).

This clone showed up just a few times. This chain joins TRBV2 and TRBJ2-7, with TRBD1 identical over 10 bases. The V and J ends lost 10 bases and 5 bases, in that order; junction bases with no gene match: 5. Germline V gene sequence: CDR1 SNHLY, CDR2 FYNNEI. This CDR3 has 12 residues. CDR3 residues: CAIRDRGDEQYF. The CDR3 DNA reads TGTGCCATCAGGGACAGGGGCGACGAGCAGTACTTC.

Concerning this clone: Other nucleotide sequences from this sample produce the same CDR3. The CDR3 is CASSLGLSTDTQYF. The CDR3 DNA sequence: TGCGCCAGCAGCTTGGGGCTAAGCACAGATACGCAGTATTTT. The chain combines TRBV5-1 with TRBJ2-3; no firm D call. From germline, CDR1 is SGHRS and CDR2 YFSETQ. V was trimmed by 0 bases and J by 0 bases, leaving 5 bases between them. This CDR3 has 14 residues.

This clone was seen a handful of times. The genes are TRBV9 and TRBJ2-2, with no clear D. The CDR3 runs to 11 residues. The V gene lost 2 bases and the J gene lost 7 bases, with 3 bases spanning the gap. Germline V gene lookup returns CDR1 SGDLS and CDR2 YYNGEE. CDR3 region: CASSVNGELFF. Here the CDR3 DNA reads TGTGCCAGCAGCGTTAACGGGGAGCTGTTTTTT.

A few counts support this clone. The chain combines TRBV6-1 with TRBJ2-5; D unresolved. V dropped 1 base and J dropped 7 bases, with 19 bases sitting between them. CDR1 is MNHNS, CDR2 SASEGT, per germline. The CDR3 consists of 16 residues. CDR3 bases: TGTGCCAGCAGTGAAGTCATTTTCGGGCTCTTAGGGACCCAGTACTTC. It translates to CASSEVIFGLLGTQYF.

This chain uses TRBV5-1 with TRBJ1-5; 7 bases agree with TRBD1. The J segment lost 2 bases and the V segment lost 0 bases, leaving 2 bases of the junction unmatched. The germline gives CDR1 SGHRS, CDR2 YFSETQ. The CDR3 covers 15 residues. CDR3 in amino acids: CASSLGQGGNQPQHF. The CDR3 region has the DNA TGCGCCAGCAGCTTGGGACAGGGAGGCAATCAGCCCCAGCATTTT.

With regard to this clone: The sample carries other DNA sequences with the same CDR3. The chain employs TRBV5-1 and TRBJ2-5; no firm D call. This CDR3 is built from 13 residues. CDR1 SGHRS and CDR2 YFSETQ come from the germline V gene. Trimming took 0 bases from V and 5 from J, leaving 8 bases between them. The DNA for the CDR3 is TGCGCCAGCAGCTTGGGGTCCGGGGAGACCCAGTACTTC. Translated, it gives CASSLGSGETQYF.

Concerning this clone itself: This may be a read error: a much more frequent sequence differs by one nucleotide. This chain uses TRBV11-2 with TRBJ2-7; D is undetermined. The V gene's germline CDR1 is SGHAT and CDR2 FQNNGV. The CDR3 length is 11 residues. V lost 4 bases and J 3 bases, leaving 4 bases between the germline ends. CDR3 region: CASSSGYEQYF. In nucleotides, the CDR3 is TGTGCCAGCAGCTCCGGCTACGAGCAGTACTTC.

V gene TRBV5-1 combines with J gene TRBJ2-2; 8 nucleotides agree with TRBD2. The trim removed 1 base at V and 2 bases at J, leaving 4 bases unmatched. This CDR3 has 16 amino acids. Germline V CDR1 and CDR2: SGHRS, YFSETQ. The CDR3 DNA follows: TGCGCCAGCAGCTTGACTAGCGGATTTAACACCGGGGAGCTGTTTTTT. Encoded protein: CASSLTSGFNTGELFF.

V gene TRBV7-2 combines with J gene TRBJ2-7, with 9 bases that match TRBD2. Unmatched junction bases numbered 15, after V lost 6 bases and J lost 3 bases. Germline-derived CDR1 and CDR2 are SGHTA and FQGNSA. The CDR3 loop spans 17 amino acids. CDR3 DNA sequence: TGTGCCAGCAGTAGGGGGGTCAGCGGGAGGCCAATCTACGAGCAGTACTTC. It is translated as CASSRGVSGRPIYEQYF.

This chain's CDR3 is CASSSGGGPYQETQYF. CDR3 bases: TGTGCCAGCAGCTCGGGTGGGGGCCCCTACCAAGAGACCCAGTACTTC. The V call is TRBV5-4, the J call TRBJ2-5; D is possibly TRBD1 (6 bases). The CDR3 has 16 residues. V was cut by 3 bases and J by 0 bases, with 15 bases left in between. CDR1 SGHNT and CDR2 YYREEE come from the germline V gene (reference sequence).

This chain connects TRBV5-4 to TRBJ1-2; perhaps TRBD1 as D (6 bases). The germline CDR1 and CDR2 sequences are SGHNT and YYREEE (reference sequence). The V gene lost 0 bases and the J gene lost 4 bases, with 16 bases spanning the gap. The CDR3 is made up of 16 amino acids. The CDR3 protein is CASSLVPPQGPYGYTF. The CDR3 nucleotides read TGTGCCAGCAGCTTGGTTCCTCCACAGGGTCCCTATGGCTACACCTTC. The full variable domain, completed using reference TRBV5-4 and TRBJ1-2, is ETGVTQSPTHLIKTRGQQVTLRCSSQSGHNTVSWYQQALGQGPQFIFQYYREEENGRGNFPPRFSGLQFPNYSSELNVNALELDDSALYLCASSLVPPQGPYGYTFGSGTRLTVV.

The chain links TRBV11-2 to TRBJ2-1; the match to TRBD2 covers 11 bases. This CDR3 is 18 amino acids long. V shed 5 bases, J shed 0 bases, and the junction held 9 bases outside the gene matches. CDR1 is SGHAT, CDR2 FQNNGV, per germline. CDR3 DNA sequence: TGTGCCAGCAGCCTCGGACTAGCGGGTGTTAGCTCCTACAATGAGCAGTTCTTC. Translation gives CASSLGLAGVSSYNEQFF.

Many counts were recorded for this clone. This chain links TRBV15 with TRBJ2-5; 10 nucleotides match TRBD1. The germline V gene has CDR1 LNHNV and CDR2 YYDKDF (reference sequence). This CDR3 comprises 15 residues. V gave up 0 bases and J gave up 4 bases; unmatched junction bases: 2. The CDR3 reads CATSRDRTGGETQYF. CDR3 bases: TGTGCCACCAGCAGAGACAGGACAGGGGGAGAGACCCAGTACTTC.

V usage is TRBV7-9 and J usage is TRBJ2-5, with 8 nucleotides matching TRBD1. CDR1 and CDR2 (germline): SEHNR, FQNEAQ (reference sequence). The V and J ends lost 7 bases and 5 bases, in that order; junction bases with no gene match: 6. The CDR3 is 13 residues long. This CDR3 is CASTSDREETQYF. For the CDR3, the DNA is TGTGCCAGCACCTCGGACAGGGAGGAGACCCAGTACTTC.

The V call is TRBV4-3, the J call TRBJ2-7; D may be TRBD1 (5 bases). The CDR3 covers 16 residues. The germline V gene has CDR1 LGHNA and CDR2 YSLEER. V dropped 0 bases and J dropped 3 bases, with 15 bases sitting between them. The CDR3 DNA reads as TGCGCCAGCAGCCAAGATGACAGAAATCCGTACTACGAGCAGTACTTC. Translated, it gives CASSQDDRNPYYEQYF.

This clone was counted only a few times. V gene TRBV11-2 combines with J gene TRBJ2-7, with D possibly being TRBD1 (5 bases). V was clipped by 6 bases and J by 1 base, with 25 bases between them. CDR1 is SGHAT, CDR2 FQNNGV, per germline. The CDR3 covers 18 residues. CDR3: CASRPLVGRSHPSYEQYF. In nucleotides, the CDR3 is TGTGCCAGCAGACCTCTGGTGGGGCGGAGCCATCCGTCCTACGAGCAGTACTTC.

The chain carries TRBV7-9 and TRBJ1-4, with D unclear. The CDR3 is made up of 15 amino acids. The V and J ends lost 4 bases and 5 bases respectively, with 14 bases between them. In germline, CDR1 is SEHNR, CDR2 FQNEAQ (reference sequence). CDR3 in amino acids: CASSSEGRGNEKLFF. The CDR3 nucleotides are TGTGCCAGCAGCTCGGAAGGGCGTGGGAATGAAAAACTGTTTTTT.